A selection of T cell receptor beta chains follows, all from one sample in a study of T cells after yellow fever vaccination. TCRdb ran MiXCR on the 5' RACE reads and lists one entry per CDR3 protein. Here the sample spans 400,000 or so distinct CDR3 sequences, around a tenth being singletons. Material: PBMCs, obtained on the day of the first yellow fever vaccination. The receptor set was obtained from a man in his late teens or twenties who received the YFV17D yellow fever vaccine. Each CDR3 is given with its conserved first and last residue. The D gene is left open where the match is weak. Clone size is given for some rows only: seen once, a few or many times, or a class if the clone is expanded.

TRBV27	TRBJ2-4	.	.	TGTGCCAGCAGGCCCATACACAAGACAGTAGCCAAAAACATTCAGTACTTC	CASRPIHKTVAKNIQYF
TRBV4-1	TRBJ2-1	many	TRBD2	TGCGCCAGCAGCCAAGATTCCGGGGGGGCCGGTGAGCAGTTCTTC	CASSQDSGGAGEQFF
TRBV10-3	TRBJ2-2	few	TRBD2	TGTGCCATGGGACTAGCGGGGGGGACCGGGGAGCTGTTTTTT	CAMGLAGGTGELFF
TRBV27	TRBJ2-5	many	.	TGTGCCAGCAGTTTAATCGGGACCACAAGCGGAGAGACCCAGTACTTC	CASSLIGTTSGETQYF
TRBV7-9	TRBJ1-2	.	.	TGTGCCAGCAGCCAGATGGGGGGGTATTCGGATGGCTACACCTTC	CASSQMGGYSDGYTF
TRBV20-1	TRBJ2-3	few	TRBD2	TGCAGTGCTAGGGAGGGACTAAGCACAGATACGCAGTATTTT	CSAREGLSTDTQYF
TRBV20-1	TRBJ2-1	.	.	TGCAGCGCTGTCAACCCCGGCGGTGGTGACAATGAGCAGTTCTTC	CSAVNPGGGDNEQFF
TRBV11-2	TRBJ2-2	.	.	TGTGCCAGCAGCTCCTTAGAGGGCATGGGAACCGGGGAGCTGTTTTTT	CASSSLEGMGTGELFF
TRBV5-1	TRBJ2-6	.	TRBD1	TGCGCCAGTCGAATCGGGACAGCCACCTCTGGGGCCAACGTCCTGACTTTC	CASRIGTATSGANVLTF
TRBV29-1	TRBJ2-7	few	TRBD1	TGCAGCGTGTGGGGGGCCCGACAGGGGGCCGAGCAGTACTTC	CSVWGARQGAEQYF
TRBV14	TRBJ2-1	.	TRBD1	TGTGCCAGCAGCCGTCGGCAGGGGGCTTACAATGAGCAGTTCTTC	CASSRRQGAYNEQFF
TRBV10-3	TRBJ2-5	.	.	TGTGCCATCAGTGACTGGAAGAGCCAAGAGACCCAGTACTTC	CAISDWKSQETQYF
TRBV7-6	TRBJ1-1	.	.	TGTGCCAGCAGCCTTTACGGGGAGAGTGAAGCTTTCTTT	CASSLYGESEAFF
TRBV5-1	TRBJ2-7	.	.	TGCGCCAGCAGACCCGGGGTCTCCTACGAGCAGTACTTC	CASRPGVSYEQYF
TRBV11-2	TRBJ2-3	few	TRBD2	TGTGCCAGCAGCTCCCTAACTAGCGGGGGGCCCACAGATACGCAGTATTTT	CASSSLTSGGPTDTQYF
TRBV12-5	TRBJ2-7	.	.	TGTGCTAGTGGTTTGGTACCTGCAGGGTACTCCTACGAGCAGTACTTC	CASGLVPAGYSYEQYF
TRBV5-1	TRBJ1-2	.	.	TGCGCCAGCAGCTTGAGGCATGGCTACACCTTC	CASSLRHGYTF
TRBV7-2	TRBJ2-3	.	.	TGTGCCAGCAGCCCCTGGGGGGGCGGTTCGGATACGCAGTATTTT	CASSPWGGGSDTQYF
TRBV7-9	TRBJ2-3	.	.	TGTGCCAGCAGCTTAAATTCCAGGGGCTCAGATACGCAGTATTTT	CASSLNSRGSDTQYF
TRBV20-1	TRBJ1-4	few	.	TGCAGTGCTAGAGATTTGGCGAGCGCAACTAATGAAAAACTGTTTTTT	CSARDLASATNEKLFF
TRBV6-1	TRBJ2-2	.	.	TGTGCCAGCACCAGTTCCACCGGGGAGCTGTTTTTT	CASTSSTGELFF
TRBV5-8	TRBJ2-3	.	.	TGTGCCAGCAGACAGATTTCAGGAGCAGATACGCAGTATTTT	CASRQISGADTQYF
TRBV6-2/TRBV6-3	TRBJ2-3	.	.	TGTGCCAGCAAATTCGACGGGGGCCCAGATACGCAGTATTTT	CASKFDGGPDTQYF
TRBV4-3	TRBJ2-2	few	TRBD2	TGCGCCAGCAGCCCTATCACTAGCGGGGGGTCGGACACCGGGGAGCTGTTTTTT	CASSPITSGGSDTGELFF
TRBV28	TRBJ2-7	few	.	TGTGCCAGCAGTTTTACCAGGGGCGGAGTATACGAGCAGTACTTC	CASSFTRGGVYEQYF
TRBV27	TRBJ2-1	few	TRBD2	TGTGCCAGCAGTGCCTGGGGCGGGGGGGCCTATGAGCAGTTCTTC	CASSAWGGGAYEQFF
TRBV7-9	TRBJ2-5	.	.	TGTGCCAGCAGCTTAGCCGCCTTTGAGACCCAGTACTTC	CASSLAAFETQYF
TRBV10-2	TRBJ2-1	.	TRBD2	TGCGCCAGCAGTGACCTAGCGGGGGAATACAATGAGCAGTTCTTC	CASSDLAGEYNEQFF
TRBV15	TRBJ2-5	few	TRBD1	TGTGCCACCACCAATGGGGACAGAGAGACCCAGTACTTC	CATTNGDRETQYF
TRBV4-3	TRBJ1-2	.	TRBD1	TGCGCCAGCAGCCAAGAGACAGGGGTCGGCTACACCTTC	CASSQETGVGYTF
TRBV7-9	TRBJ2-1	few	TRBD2	TGTGCCAGCAGGCTAGCGGGGGTCTCCTACAATGAGCAGTTCTTC	CASRLAGVSYNEQFF
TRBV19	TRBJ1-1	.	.	TGTGCCAGTAGCCAGATTCTGAACACTGAAGCTTTCTTT	CASSQILNTEAFF
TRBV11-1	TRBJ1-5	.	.	TGTGCCAGCAGCCCCGGGAGCGCCCCGGGTCAGCCCCAGCATTTT	CASSPGSAPGQPQHF
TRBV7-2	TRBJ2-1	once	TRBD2	TGTGCCAGCAGCTTCCAAGGACTAGCGGGGGGACACAATGAGCAGTTCTTC	CASSFQGLAGGHNEQFF
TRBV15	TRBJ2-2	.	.	TGTGCCACCAGCAGAGTGGAATTCGGGGAGCTGTTTTTT	CATSRVEFGELFF
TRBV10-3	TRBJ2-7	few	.	TGTGCCATCAGGTCGGACTCAATCAACGCGCAGTACTTC	CAIRSDSINAQYF
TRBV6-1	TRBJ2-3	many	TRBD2	TGTGCCAGCAGTAGCGGGGGGTTCACAGATACGCAGTATTTT	CASSSGGFTDTQYF
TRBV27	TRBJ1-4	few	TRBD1	TGTGCCAGCGGGACAGGGGGGGAAAAACTGTTTTTT	CASGTGGEKLFF
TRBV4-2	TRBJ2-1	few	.	TGTGCCAGCAGCCTCACCGTTGGGGGCCGCAGGGGCCCCCAAAGCTCCTACAATGAGCAGTTCTTC	CASSLTVGGRRGPQSSYNEQFF
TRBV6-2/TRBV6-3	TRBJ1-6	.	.	TGTGCCAGCAGTCTCCTTGACTATAATTCACCCCTCCACTTT	CASSLLDYNSPLHF
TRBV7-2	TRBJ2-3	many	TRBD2	TGTGCCAGCAGCTTATTAGCGGGGGGTGGCACAGATACGCAGTATTTT	CASSLLAGGGTDTQYF
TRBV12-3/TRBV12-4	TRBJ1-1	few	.	TGTGCCAGCAGTCCCCCGAACACTGAAGCTTTCTTT	CASSPPNTEAFF
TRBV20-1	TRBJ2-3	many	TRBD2	TGCAGTGCTAGTAGCGGGGGCACAGATACGCAGTATTTT	CSASSGGTDTQYF
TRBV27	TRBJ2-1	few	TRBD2	TGCACCAGCAGTTTATCGGGACTAGCCCACAATGAGCAGTTCTTC	CTSSLSGLAHNEQFF
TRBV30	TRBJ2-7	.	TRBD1	TGTGCCTGGAGCCGTGACAGGGGGAGTTCCTACGAGCAGTACTTC	CAWSRDRGSSYEQYF
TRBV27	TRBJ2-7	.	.	TGTGCCAGCAGAGGAGGTCGTTCCTACGAGCAGTACTTC	CASRGGRSYEQYF
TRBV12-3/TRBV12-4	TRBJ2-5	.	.	TGTGCCAGCAGTTTTGGTCGCACCCCTGAGACCCAGTACTTC	CASSFGRTPETQYF
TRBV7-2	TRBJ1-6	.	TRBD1	TGTGCCAGCAGCAACAGACAGGGGGCTAATTCACCCCTCCACTTT	CASSNRQGANSPLHF
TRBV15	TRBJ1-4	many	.	TGTGCCACCAGCAGGGACAGTACTAATGAAAAACTGTTTTTT	CATSRDSTNEKLFF
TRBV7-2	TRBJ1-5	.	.	TGTGCCAGCAGCTTAGGACAACCGCAGCCCCAGCATTTT	CASSLGQPQPQHF
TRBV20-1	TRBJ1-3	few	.	TGCAGTGCCCCCCACCGGGGTGATGGAAACACCATATATTTT	CSAPHRGDGNTIYF
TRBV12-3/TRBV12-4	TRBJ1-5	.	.	TGTGCCAGCAGCCGACAGGTTGCTAGCAATCAGCCCCAGCATTTT	CASSRQVASNQPQHF
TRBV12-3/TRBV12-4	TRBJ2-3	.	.	TGTGCCAGCACCCACACGGGGGCACCAGCCACAGATACGCAGTATTTT	CASTHTGAPATDTQYF
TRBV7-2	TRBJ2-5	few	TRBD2	TGTGCCAGCAGCCCCGGTGGGACTAGCGGAAAAGCTGGGACCCAGTACTTC	CASSPGGTSGKAGTQYF
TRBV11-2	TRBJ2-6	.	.	TGTGCCAGCAGCCTTAGACTAGTGGGCAGGGGGTCTGGGGCCAACGTCCTGACTTTC	CASSLRLVGRGSGANVLTF